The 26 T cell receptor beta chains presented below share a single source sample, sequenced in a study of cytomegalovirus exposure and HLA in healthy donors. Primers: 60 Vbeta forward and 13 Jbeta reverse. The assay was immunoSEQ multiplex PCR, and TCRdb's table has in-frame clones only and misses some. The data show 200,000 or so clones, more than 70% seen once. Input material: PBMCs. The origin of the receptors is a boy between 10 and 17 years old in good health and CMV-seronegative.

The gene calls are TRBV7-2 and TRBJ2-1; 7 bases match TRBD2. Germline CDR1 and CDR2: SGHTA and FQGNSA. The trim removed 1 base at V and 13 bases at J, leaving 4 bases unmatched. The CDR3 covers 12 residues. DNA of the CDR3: TGTGCCAGCAGCTTAGTAGCGGGCACCCAGTTCTTC. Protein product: CASSLVAGTQFF.

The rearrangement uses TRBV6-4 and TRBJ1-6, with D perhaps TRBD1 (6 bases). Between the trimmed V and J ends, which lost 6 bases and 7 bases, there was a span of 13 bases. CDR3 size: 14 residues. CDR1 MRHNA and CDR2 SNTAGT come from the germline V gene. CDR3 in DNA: TGTGCCAGCAGCCGAGACACAGGGAATTCACCCCTCCACTTT. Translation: CASSRDTGNSPLHF.

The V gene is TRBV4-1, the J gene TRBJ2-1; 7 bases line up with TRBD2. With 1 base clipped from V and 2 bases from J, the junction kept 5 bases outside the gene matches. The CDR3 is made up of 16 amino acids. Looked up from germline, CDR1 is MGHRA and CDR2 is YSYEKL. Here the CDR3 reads CASSQGGGSPYNEQFF. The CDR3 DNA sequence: TGCGCCAGCAGCCAAGGGGGCGGGAGCCCCTACAATGAGCAGTTCTTC.

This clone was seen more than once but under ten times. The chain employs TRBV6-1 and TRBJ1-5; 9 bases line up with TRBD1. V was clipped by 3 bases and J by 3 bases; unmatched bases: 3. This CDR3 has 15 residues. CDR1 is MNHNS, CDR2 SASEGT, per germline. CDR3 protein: CASSEDRGYNQPQHF. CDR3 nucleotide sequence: TGTGCCAGCAGTGAGGACAGGGGATACAATCAGCCCCAGCATTTT.

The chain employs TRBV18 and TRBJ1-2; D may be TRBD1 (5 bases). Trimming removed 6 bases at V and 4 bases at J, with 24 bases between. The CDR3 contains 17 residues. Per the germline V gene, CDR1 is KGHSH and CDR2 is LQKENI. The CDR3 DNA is TGTGCCAGCTCGTCGCTTCCTCCTCAGGGAGGTAGCTATGGCTACACCTTC. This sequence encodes CASSSLPPQGGSYGYTF.

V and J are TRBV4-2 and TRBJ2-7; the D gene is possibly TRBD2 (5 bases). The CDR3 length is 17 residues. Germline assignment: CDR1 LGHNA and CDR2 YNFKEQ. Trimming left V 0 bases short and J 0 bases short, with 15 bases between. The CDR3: CASSQDLGGLSSYEQYF. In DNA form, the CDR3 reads TGTGCCAGCAGCCAAGATCTCGGCGGACTGAGCTCCTACGAGCAGTACTTC.

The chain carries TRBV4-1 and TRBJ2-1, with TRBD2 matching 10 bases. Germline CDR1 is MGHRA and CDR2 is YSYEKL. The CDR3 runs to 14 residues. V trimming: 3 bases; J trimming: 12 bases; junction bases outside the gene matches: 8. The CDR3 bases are TGCGCCAGCAGCCAGTCTAGCGGGAGTGGTTGGCAGTTCTTC. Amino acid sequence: CASSQSSGSGWQFF.

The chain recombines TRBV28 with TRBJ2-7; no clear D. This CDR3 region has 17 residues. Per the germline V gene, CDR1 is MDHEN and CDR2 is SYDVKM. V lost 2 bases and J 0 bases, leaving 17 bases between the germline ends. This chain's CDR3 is CASSLDVALLSSYEQYF. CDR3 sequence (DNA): TGTGCCAGCAGTTTAGACGTTGCATTACTAAGCTCCTACGAGCAGTACTTC.

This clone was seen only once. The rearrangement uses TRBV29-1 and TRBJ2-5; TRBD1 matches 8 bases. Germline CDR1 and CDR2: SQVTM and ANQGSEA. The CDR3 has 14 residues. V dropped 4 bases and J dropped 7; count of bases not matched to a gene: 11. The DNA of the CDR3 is TGCAGCGTTGTCTCGGGACAGGTACCAGGGACCCAGTACTTC. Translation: CSVVSGQVPGTQYF.

CDR3 in amino acids: CASSIGTGEGDEQFF. The CDR3 DNA reads as TGTGCCAGCAGCATCGGGACAGGGGAGGGCGATGAGCAGTTCTTC. The chain is built from TRBV9 and TRBJ2-1; 10 nucleotides align to TRBD1. Trimming cost V 4 bases and J 8 bases; bases outside gene matches: 9. There are 15 residues in the CDR3. Germline V lookup: CDR1 SGDLS, CDR2 YYNGEE.

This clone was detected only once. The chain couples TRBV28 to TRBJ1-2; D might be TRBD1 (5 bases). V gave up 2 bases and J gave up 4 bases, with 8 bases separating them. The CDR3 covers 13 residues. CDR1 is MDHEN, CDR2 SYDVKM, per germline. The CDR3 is CASSLDSLYGYTF. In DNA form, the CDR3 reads TGTGCCAGCAGTTTAGACAGCCTCTATGGCTACACCTTC.

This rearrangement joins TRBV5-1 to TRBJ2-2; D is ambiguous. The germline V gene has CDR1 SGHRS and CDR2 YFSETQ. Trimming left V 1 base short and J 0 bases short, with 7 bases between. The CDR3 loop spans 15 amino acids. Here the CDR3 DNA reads TGCGCCAGCAGCTTGCCCCCCGCGAACACCGGGGAGCTGTTTTTT. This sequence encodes CASSLPPANTGELFF.

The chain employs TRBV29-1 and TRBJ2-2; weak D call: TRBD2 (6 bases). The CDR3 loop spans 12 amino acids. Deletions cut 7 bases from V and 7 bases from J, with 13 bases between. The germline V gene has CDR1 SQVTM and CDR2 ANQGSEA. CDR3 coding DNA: TGCAGCGCGGGGGAGGTGAGCGGGGAGCTGTTTTTT. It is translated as CSAGEVSGELFF.

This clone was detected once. Here the CDR3 DNA reads TGTGCCAGCAGTCTACTGCCTTCTAGCGGTCAAGAGACCCAGTACTTC. This encodes CASSLLPSSGQETQYF. J is TRBJ2-5 and V is TRBV27; 7 positions match TRBD2. CDR1 MNHEY and CDR2 SMNVEV come from the germline V gene (reference sequence). The trim removed 5 bases at V and 2 bases at J, leaving 11 bases unmatched. The CDR3 has 16 residues.

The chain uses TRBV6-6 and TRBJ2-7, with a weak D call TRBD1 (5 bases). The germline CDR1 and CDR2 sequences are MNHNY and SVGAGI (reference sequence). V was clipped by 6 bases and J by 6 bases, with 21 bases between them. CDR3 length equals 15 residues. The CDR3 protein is CASRGMGPGHGEQYF. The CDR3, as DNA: TGTGCCAGCAGAGGAATGGGGCCAGGGCACGGCGAGCAGTACTTC.

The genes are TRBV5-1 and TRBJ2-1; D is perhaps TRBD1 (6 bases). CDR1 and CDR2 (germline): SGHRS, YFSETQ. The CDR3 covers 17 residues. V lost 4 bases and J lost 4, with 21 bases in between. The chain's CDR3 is CASSGLRMRGIYNEQFF. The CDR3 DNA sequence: TGCGCCAGCAGCGGCCTAAGGATGAGGGGGATATACAATGAGCAGTTCTTC. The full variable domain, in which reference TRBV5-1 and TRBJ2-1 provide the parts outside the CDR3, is KAGVTQTPRYLIKTRGQQVTLSCSPISGHRSVSWYQQTPGQGLQFLFEYFSETQRNKGNFPGRFSGRQFSNSRSEMNVSTLELGDSALYLCASSGLRMRGIYNEQFFGPGTRLTVL.

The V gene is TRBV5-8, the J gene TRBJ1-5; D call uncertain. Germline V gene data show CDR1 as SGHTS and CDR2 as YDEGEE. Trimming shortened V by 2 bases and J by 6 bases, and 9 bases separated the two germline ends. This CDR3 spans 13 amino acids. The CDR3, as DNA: TGTGCCAGCAGCTTAACCAGTTTTCAGCCCCAGCATTTT. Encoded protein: CASSLTSFQPQHF.

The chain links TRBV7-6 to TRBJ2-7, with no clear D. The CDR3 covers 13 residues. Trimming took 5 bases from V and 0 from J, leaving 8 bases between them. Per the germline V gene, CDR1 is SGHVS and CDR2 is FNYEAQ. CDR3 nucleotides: TGTGCCAGCAGCGACACCAGCTCCTACGAGCAGTACTTC. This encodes CASSDTSSYEQYF.

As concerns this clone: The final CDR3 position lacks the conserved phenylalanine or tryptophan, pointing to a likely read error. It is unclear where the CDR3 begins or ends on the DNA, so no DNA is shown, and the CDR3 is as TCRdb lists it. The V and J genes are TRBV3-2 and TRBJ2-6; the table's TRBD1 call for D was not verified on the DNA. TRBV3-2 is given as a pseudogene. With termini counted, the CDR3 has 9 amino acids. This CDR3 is CASSPWTAS.

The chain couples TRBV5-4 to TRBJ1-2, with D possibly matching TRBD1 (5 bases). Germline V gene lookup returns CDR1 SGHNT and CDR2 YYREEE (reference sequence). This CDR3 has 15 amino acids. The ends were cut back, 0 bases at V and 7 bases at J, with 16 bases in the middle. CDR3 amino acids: CASSLGSGDLRGYTF. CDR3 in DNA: TGTGCCAGCAGCTTGGGTTCGGGGGATTTGCGTGGCTACACCTTC.

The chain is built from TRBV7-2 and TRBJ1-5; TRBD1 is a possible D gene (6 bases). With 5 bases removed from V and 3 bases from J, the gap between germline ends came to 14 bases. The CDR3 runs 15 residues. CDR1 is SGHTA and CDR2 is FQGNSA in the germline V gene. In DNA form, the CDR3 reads TGTGCCAGCAGCCTTGGGACAAACTCCAATCAGCCCCAGCATTTT. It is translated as CASSLGTNSNQPQHF.

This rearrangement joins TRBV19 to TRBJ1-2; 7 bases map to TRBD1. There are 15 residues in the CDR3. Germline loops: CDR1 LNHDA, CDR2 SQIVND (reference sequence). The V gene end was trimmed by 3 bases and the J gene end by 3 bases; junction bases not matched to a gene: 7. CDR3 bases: TGTGCCAGTAGTATTTCCCCGGGGACAGACTATGGCTACACCTTC. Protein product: CASSISPGTDYGYTF. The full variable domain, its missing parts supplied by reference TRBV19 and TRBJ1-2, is DGGITQSPKYLFRKEGQNVTLSCEQNLNHDAMYWYRQDPGQGLRLIYYSQIVNDFQKGDIAEGYSVSREKKESFPLTVTSAQKNPTAFYLCASSISPGTDYGYTFGSGTRLTVV.

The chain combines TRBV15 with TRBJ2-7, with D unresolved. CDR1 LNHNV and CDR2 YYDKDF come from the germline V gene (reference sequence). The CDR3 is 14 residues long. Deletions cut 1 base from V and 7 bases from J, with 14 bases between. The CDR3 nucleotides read TGTGCCACCAGCAGAGCGCTGGTGGTCGGTGAGCAGTACTTC. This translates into CATSRALVVGEQYF.

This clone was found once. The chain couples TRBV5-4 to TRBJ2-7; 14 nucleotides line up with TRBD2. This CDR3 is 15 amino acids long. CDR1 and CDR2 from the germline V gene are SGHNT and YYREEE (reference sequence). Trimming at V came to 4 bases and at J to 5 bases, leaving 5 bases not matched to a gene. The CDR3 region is CASSTGLAGGNEQYF. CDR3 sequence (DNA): TGTGCCAGCAGCACTGGACTAGCGGGAGGCAACGAGCAGTACTTC. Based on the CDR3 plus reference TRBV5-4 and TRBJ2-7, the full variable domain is ETGVTQSPTHLIKTRGQQVTLRCSSQSGHNTVSWYQQALGQGPQFIFQYYREEENGRGNFPPRFSGLQFPNYSSELNVNALELDDSALYLCASSTGLAGGNEQYFGPGTRLTVT.

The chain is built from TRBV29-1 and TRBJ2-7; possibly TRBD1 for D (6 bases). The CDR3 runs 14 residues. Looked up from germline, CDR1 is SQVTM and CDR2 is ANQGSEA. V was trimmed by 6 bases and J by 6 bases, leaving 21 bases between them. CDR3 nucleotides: TGCAGCGTGGCCGACTTGGGTCGAGGGGGCGAGCAGTACTTC. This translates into CSVADLGRGGEQYF.

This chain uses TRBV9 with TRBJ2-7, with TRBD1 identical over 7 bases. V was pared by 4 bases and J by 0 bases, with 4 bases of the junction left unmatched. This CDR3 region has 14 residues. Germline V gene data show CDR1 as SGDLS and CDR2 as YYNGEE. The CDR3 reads CASSPRDSSYEQYF. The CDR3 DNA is TGTGCCAGCAGCCCCCGGGACAGCTCCTACGAGCAGTACTTC.